This passage covers 14 T cell receptor beta chains from one sample sequenced in a study of blood T cell repertoires in COVID-19 (dated by TCRdb to 2018 to 2020). The method behind the library was the immunoSEQ multiplex PCR assay. TCRdb provides this immuneACCESS table in a form limited to in-frame rearrangements. Some clones are lacking; in checked studies, under half of them reflect an unresolved V gene, and why the rest are absent is not known. The sample records 150,000 to 190,000 clones, 65% to 85% of which are singletons. About 3.8% of the sample is in the top ten clones. Sequencing was done on a sample of peripheral blood. These receptors were taken from a woman of 80 years or more with acute or convalescent COVID-19.

This rearrangement joins TRBV12-5 to TRBJ1-1; no reliable D call. Germline CDR1 LGHNT, CDR2 FRNRAP. The V end lost 6 bases, the J end lost 5 bases, and 16 bases lay between the germline ends. This CDR3 has 14 residues. The CDR3 DNA reads as TGTGCTAGTGGGACCTTTGGAGGAGGTACTGAAGCTTTCTTT. Translated, it gives CASGTFGGGTEAFF.

V is TRBV11-2 and J is TRBJ2-5; 12 positions match TRBD2. Germline V gene lookup returns CDR1 SGHAT and CDR2 FQNNGV. Trimming took 0 bases from V and 5 from J; bases not matched to a gene: 16. The CDR3 is 20 residues long. CDR3 in DNA: TGTGCCAGCAGCTTAGATCTTCTTGCTAGCGGGGGGGCAAAAGGGGAGACCCAGTACTTC. This gives the protein CASSLDLLASGGAKGETQYF.

This clone was counted a single time. V and J are TRBV30 and TRBJ2-1, with TRBD2 matching over 11 bases. This CDR3 region has 17 residues. Germline CDR1 GTSNPN, CDR2 SVGIG (reference sequence). V shed 2 bases, J shed 2 bases, and the junction held 8 bases outside the gene matches. The CDR3 loop is CAWSTSRLAGPYNEQFF. DNA for the CDR3: TGTGCCTGGAGTACAAGTCGACTAGCGGGACCCTACAATGAGCAGTTCTTC.

The chain employs TRBV19 and TRBJ1-4; tentative D call: TRBD1 (6 bases). V was shortened by 8 bases and J by 3 bases, with 13 bases between the two germline ends. Germline V gene lookup returns CDR1 LNHDA and CDR2 SQIVND (reference sequence). The CDR3 runs to 14 residues. CDR3 in amino acids: CASAVQGPNEKLFF. The CDR3 DNA is TGTGCCAGTGCTGTACAGGGTCCTAATGAAAAACTGTTTTTT.

The V call is TRBV7-9, the J call TRBJ1-3, with no clear D. This CDR3 is built from 13 residues. V lost 4 bases, J lost 3 bases, and 7 bases lay in between. Germline V lookup: CDR1 SEHNR, CDR2 FQNEAQ (reference sequence). This chain's CDR3 is CASSSSGGNTIYF. The CDR3 nucleotides are TGTGCCAGCAGCTCGAGCGGTGGAAACACCATATATTTT.

The rearrangement links TRBV6-2 or TRBV6-3 to TRBJ1-4; maybe TRBD1 (6 bases). The V and J ends lost 2 bases and 6 bases respectively, with 13 bases between them. Per germline, CDR1 MNHEY and CDR2 SVGEGT. This CDR3 has 15 amino acids. CDR3 in DNA: TGTGCCAGCAGTTACCTCAGGGGAGGGTATGAAAAACTGTTTTTT. It encodes CASSYLRGGYEKLFF.

The CDR3, as DNA: TGTGCCAGCAGCCATGGCGGGGGTTACGAGCAGTACTTC. It translates to CASSHGGGYEQYF. V gene TRBV6-6 combines with J gene TRBJ2-7; 7 bases match TRBD2. CDR3 size: 13 residues. From germline, CDR1 is MNHNY and CDR2 SVGAGI (reference sequence). V trimming: 6 bases; J trimming: 4 bases; junction bases outside the gene matches: 6.

The CDR3 spells CASSSQGTNTEAFF. The CDR3, as DNA: TGTGCCAGCAGCTCACAGGGGACGAACACTGAAGCTTTCTTT. The rearrangement uses TRBV7-2 and TRBJ1-1, with 7 nucleotides matching TRBD1. CDR3 length equals 14 residues. J lost 1 base, V lost 4 bases, and 3 bases had no gene match. Germline V gives CDR1 SGHTA, CDR2 FQGNSA. Full variable domain (missing parts from reference TRBV7-2 and TRBJ1-1): GAGVSQSPSNKVTEKGKDVELRCDPISGHTALYWYRQSLGQGLEFLIYFQGNSAPDKSGLPSDRFSAERTGGSVSTLTIQRTQQEDSAVYLCASSSQGTNTEAFFGQGTRLTVV.

The chain links TRBV10-1 to TRBJ2-2, with 7 bases that match TRBD2. CDR3 length: 15 residues. The V and J ends lost 2 bases and 5 bases, in that order; junction bases with no gene match: 5. CDR1 is WNHNN and CDR2 is SYGVQD in the germline V gene (reference sequence). DNA for the CDR3: TGCGCCAGCAGTGAGGAGCGGGACTCAACCGGGGAGCTGTTTTTT. Translation gives CASSEERDSTGELFF.

The CDR3 spells CASRPGGEGFGYTF. The CDR3 DNA is TGTGCCAGCAGGCCGGGCGGGGAGGGGTTTGGCTACACCTTC. The V and J genes are TRBV7-2 and TRBJ1-2; D is perhaps TRBD1 (5 bases). Germline CDR1 SGHTA, CDR2 FQGNSA. V was pared by 6 bases and J by 7 bases, with 18 bases between. This CDR3 spans 14 amino acids.

V and J are TRBV5-1 and TRBJ2-5, with D uncertain. The V and J ends lost 1 base and 1 base respectively, with 11 bases between them. Looked up from germline, CDR1 is SGHRS and CDR2 is YFSETQ. This CDR3 comprises 15 residues. Here the CDR3 reads CASSLSDGPQETQYF. DNA for the CDR3: TGCGCCAGCAGCTTGTCCGATGGGCCCCAAGAGACCCAGTACTTC.

The rearrangement uses TRBV19 and TRBJ1-6; D remains ambiguous. CDR3 length: 13 residues. V gave up 2 bases and J gave up 9 bases, with 8 bases separating them. CDR1 is LNHDA and CDR2 is SQIVND in the germline V gene (reference sequence). The CDR3 DNA is TGTGCCAGTAGTATACTTAGAGGTTCACCCCTCCACTTT. It specifies CASSILRGSPLHF.

The chain links TRBV5-4 to TRBJ2-3, with 8 bases matching TRBD1. J lost 1 base, V lost 4 bases, and 11 bases had no gene match. Per the germline V gene, CDR1 is SGHNT and CDR2 is YYREEE (reference sequence). The CDR3 totals 17 residues. CDR3 residues: CASSKDRVRGGTDTQYF. The DNA for the CDR3 is TGTGCCAGCAGCAAGGACAGGGTGCGAGGGGGCACAGATACGCAGTATTTT.

The CDR3 spells CASSFFSGNTIYF. Here the CDR3 DNA reads TGTGCCAGCAGCTTCTTTTCTGGAAACACCATATATTTT. The chain recombines TRBV5-8 with TRBJ1-3; D not certain. The germline V gene has CDR1 SGHTS and CDR2 YDEGEE. This CDR3 comprises 13 residues. The V and J ends lost 2 bases and 1 base respectively, with 4 bases between them.